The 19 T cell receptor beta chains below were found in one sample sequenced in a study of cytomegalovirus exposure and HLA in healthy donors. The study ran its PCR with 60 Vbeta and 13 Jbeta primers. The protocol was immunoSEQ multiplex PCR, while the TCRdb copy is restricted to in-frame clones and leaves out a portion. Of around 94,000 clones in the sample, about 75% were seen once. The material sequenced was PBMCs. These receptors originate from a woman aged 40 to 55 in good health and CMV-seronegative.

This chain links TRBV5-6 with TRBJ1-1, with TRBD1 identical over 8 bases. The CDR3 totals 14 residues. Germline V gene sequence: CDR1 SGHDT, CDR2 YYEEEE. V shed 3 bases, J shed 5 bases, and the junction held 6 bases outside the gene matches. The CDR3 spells CASSYRGASTEAFF. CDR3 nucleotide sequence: TGTGCCAGCAGCTACAGGGGGGCGAGTACTGAAGCTTTCTTT.

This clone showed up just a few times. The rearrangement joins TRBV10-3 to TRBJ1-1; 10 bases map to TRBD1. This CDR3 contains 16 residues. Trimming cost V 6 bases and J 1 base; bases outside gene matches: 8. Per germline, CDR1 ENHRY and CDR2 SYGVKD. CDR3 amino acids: CAIRETGGAGNTEAFF. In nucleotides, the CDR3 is TGTGCCATCAGGGAGACAGGGGGCGCGGGGAACACTGAAGCTTTCTTT.

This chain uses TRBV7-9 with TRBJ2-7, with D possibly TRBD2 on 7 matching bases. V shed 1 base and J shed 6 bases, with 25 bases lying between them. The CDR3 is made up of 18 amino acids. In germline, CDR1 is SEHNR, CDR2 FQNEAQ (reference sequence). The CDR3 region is CASSLVAGAATGSGEQYF. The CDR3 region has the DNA TGTGCCAGCAGCTTAGTCGCGGGAGCAGCCACAGGGTCGGGCGAGCAGTACTTC.

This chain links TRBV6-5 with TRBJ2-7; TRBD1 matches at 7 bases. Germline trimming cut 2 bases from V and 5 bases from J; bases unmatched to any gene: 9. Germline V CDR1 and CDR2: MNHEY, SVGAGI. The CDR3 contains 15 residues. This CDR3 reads CASSYGTDALDEQYF. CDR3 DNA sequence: TGTGCCAGCAGTTACGGGACAGATGCCCTGGACGAGCAGTACTTC.

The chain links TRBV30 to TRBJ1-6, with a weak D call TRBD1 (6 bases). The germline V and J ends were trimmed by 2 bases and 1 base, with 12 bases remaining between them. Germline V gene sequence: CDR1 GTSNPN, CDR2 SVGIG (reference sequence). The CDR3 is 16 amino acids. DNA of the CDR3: TGTGCCTGGAGTTACAGGGCCACGTCCTATAATTCACCCCTCCACTTT. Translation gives CAWSYRATSYNSPLHF.

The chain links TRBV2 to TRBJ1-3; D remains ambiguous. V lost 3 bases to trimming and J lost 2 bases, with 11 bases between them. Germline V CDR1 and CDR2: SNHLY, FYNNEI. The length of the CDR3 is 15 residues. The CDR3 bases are TGTGCCAGCAGTGAGGAAGCGATTGCTGGAAACACCATATATTTT. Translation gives CASSEEAIAGNTIYF.

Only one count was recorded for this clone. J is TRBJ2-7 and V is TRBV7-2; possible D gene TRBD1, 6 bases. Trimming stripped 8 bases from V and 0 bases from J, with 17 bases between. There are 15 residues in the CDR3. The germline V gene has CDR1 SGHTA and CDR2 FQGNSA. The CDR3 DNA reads TGTGCCAGCTCACCGATCCGACAGGACTCCTACGAGCAGTACTTC. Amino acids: CASSPIRQDSYEQYF.

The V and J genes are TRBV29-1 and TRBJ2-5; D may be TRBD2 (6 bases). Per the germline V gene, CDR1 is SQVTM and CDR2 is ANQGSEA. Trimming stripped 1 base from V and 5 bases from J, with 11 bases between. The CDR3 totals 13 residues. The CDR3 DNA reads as TGCAGCGTTGAAGTGACACGGGGGGAGACCCAGTACTTC. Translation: CSVEVTRGETQYF.

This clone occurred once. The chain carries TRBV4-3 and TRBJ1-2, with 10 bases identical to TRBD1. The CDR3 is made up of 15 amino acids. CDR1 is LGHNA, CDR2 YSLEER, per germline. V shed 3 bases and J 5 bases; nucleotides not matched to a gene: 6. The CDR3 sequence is CASSHDRGLGYGYTF. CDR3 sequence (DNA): TGCGCCAGCAGCCACGACAGGGGGCTTGGATATGGCTACACCTTC.

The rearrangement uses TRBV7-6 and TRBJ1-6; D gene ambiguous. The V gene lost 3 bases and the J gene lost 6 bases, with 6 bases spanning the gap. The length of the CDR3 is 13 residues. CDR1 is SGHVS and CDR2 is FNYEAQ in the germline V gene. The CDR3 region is CASSLGVNSPLHF. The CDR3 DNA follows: TGTGCCAGCAGCTTGGGAGTTAATTCACCCCTCCACTTT.

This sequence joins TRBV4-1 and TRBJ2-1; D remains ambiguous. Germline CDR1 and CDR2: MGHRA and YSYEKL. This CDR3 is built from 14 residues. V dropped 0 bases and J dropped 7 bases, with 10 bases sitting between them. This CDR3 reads CASSQETALNEQFF. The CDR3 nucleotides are TGCGCCAGCAGCCAAGAAACAGCCCTTAATGAGCAGTTCTTC.

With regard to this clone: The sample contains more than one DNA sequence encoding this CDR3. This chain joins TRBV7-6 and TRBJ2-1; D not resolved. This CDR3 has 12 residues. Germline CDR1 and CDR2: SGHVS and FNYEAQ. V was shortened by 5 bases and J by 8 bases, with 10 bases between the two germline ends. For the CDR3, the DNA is TGTGCCAGCAGCCACCGTTCAGATGAGCAGTTCTTC. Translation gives CASSHRSDEQFF.

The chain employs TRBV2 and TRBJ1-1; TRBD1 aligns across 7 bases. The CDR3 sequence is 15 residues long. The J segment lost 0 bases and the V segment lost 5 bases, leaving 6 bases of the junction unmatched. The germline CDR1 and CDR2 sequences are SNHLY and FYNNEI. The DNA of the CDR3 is TGTGCCAGCAGTAAATCCGACAGGGTGAACACTGAAGCTTTCTTT. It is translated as CASSKSDRVNTEAFF.

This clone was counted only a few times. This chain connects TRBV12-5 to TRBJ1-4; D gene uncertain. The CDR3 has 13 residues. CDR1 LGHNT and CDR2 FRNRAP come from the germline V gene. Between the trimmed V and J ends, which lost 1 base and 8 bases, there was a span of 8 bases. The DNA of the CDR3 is TGTGCTAGTGGTTTGGCCGGGAGGGAAAAACTGTTTTTT. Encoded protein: CASGLAGREKLFF.

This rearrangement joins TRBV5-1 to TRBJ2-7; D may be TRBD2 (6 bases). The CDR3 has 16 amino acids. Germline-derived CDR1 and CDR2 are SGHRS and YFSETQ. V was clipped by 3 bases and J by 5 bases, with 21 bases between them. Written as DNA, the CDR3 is TGCGCCAGCAGCTCACTCCGGGACCCCGGCGGGAACGAGCAGTACTTC. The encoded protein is CASSSLRDPGGNEQYF. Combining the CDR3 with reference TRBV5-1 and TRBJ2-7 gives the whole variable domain KAGVTQTPRYLIKTRGQQVTLSCSPISGHRSVSWYQQTPGQGLQFLFEYFSETQRNKGNFPGRFSGRQFSNSRSEMNVSTLELGDSALYLCASSSLRDPGGNEQYFGPGTRLTVT.

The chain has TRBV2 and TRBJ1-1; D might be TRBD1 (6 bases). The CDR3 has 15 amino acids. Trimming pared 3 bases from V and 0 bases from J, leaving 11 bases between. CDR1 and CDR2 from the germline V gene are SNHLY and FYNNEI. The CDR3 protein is CASSEYQGLNTEAFF. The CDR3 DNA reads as TGTGCCAGCAGTGAGTACCAGGGGTTGAACACTGAAGCTTTCTTT.

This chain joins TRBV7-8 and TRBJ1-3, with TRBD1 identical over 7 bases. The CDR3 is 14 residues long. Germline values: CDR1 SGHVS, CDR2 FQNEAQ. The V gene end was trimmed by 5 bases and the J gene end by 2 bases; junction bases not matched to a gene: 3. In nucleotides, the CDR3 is TGTGCCAGCAGCCCACAGGGGCCTGGAAACACCATATATTTT. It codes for CASSPQGPGNTIYF.

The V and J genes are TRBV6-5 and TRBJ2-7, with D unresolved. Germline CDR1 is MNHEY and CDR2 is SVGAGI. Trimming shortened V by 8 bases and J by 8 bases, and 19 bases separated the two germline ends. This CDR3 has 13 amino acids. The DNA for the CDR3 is TGTGCCAGCGCACTCTTTCCGAGTAAAAAGCAGTACTTC. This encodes CASALFPSKKQYF.

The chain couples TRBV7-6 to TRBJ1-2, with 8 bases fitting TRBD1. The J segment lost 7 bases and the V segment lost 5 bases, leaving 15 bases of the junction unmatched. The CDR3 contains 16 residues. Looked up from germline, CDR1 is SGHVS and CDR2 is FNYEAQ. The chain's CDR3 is CASSPRTGQGWGGYTF. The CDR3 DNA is TGTGCCAGCAGCCCCCGCACAGGACAGGGCTGGGGTGGCTACACCTTC. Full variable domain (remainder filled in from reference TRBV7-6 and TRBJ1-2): GAGVSQSPRYKVTKRGQDVALRCDPISGHVSLYWYRQALGQGPEFLTYFNYEAQQDKSGLPNDRFSAERPEGSISTLTIQRTEQRDSAMYRCASSPRTGQGWGGYTFGSGTRLTVV.